These 25 T cell receptor beta chains came from one sample sequenced in a study of metastatic and nonmetastatic thyroid tumors. TCRdb recomputed clones from the PCR reads via MiXCR. The sample includes about 9,400 clones, approximately 31% seen only once; the top ten take 15% to 20%. None of the patients had undergone any treatment ahead of thyroid surgery. Specimen: adjacent normal tissue. The origin of the receptors is a female donor with papillary thyroid cancer or a benign thyroid nodule (not recorded which). Some clones in this sample may be carry-over from other donors' samples.

Turning to this clone: Other DNA sequences in this specimen translate into the identical CDR3. The chain links TRBV30 to TRBJ1-4, with no clear D. The germline gives CDR1 GTSNPN, CDR2 SVGIG (reference sequence). This CDR3 is 12 amino acids long. V was shortened by 0 bases and J by 8 bases, with 7 bases between the two germline ends. CDR3 protein: CAWSVLREKLFF. The DNA for the CDR3 is TGTGCCTGGAGTGTACTCAGGGAAAAACTGTTTTTT.

This clone showed up just a few times. A junction boundary mismatches the germline segment, possibly from a read error. The chain joins TRBV2 to TRBJ1-5, with 8 bases identical to TRBD1. This CDR3 comprises 15 residues. Per germline, CDR1 SNHLY and CDR2 FYNNEI. The CDR3 DNA sequence: TGTGCCAGCAGTCAAGCGGGACAGGCTAATCAGCCCCAGCATTTT. As protein: CASSQAGQANQPQHF.

V gene TRBV11-2 combines with J gene TRBJ2-1; the D is unclear. Germline CDR1 reads SGHAT; CDR2 reads FQNNGV. The CDR3 runs 15 residues. The V and J ends lost 1 base and 4 bases respectively, with 11 bases between them. The CDR3 nucleotides read TGTGCCAGCAGCTTAGGGTCTATCTATTACAATGAGCAGTTCTTC. Amino acid sequence: CASSLGSIYYNEQFF.

The chain carries TRBV13 and TRBJ2-1; 7 bases are shared with TRBD1. Trimming removed 7 bases from V and 7 bases from J; junction bases left unmatched: 13. The CDR3 is 15 residues long. CDR1 is PRHDT and CDR2 is FYEKMQ in the germline V gene (reference sequence). CDR3 sequence: CASIISGDRKNEQFF. In DNA, the CDR3 is TGTGCCAGCATCATTAGTGGGGACAGAAAGAATGAGCAGTTCTTC.

The V call is TRBV19, the J call TRBJ1-2, with 8 nucleotides matching TRBD1. After removal of 3 bases from V and 1 base from J, the junction contained 4 bases not matched to a gene. The germline V gene encodes CDR1 LNHDA and CDR2 SQIVND (reference sequence). The CDR3 is 15 residues long. The CDR3 DNA reads as TGTGCCAGTAGTATTGGGACAGGAGTTAACTATGGCTACACCTTC. Translation gives CASSIGTGVNYGYTF. Full variable domain (missing parts from reference TRBV19 and TRBJ1-2): DGGITQSPKYLFRKEGQNVTLSCEQNLNHDAMYWYRQDPGQGLRLIYYSQIVNDFQKGDIAEGYSVSREKKESFPLTVTSAQKNPTAFYLCASSIGTGVNYGYTFGSGTRLTVV.

Concerning this clone: The junction departs from the called germline gene at one end, perhaps through a read error. The chain uses TRBV24-1 and TRBJ1-2; 7 nucleotides agree with TRBD1. Germline lookup yields CDR1 KGHDR and CDR2 SFDVKD. This CDR3 is built from 14 residues. The CDR3 here is CATCDPGTAKGYTF. The CDR3 coding sequence is TGTGCAACCTGTGACCCAGGGACAGCCAAAGGCTACACGTTC.

The J gene is TRBJ2-1, the V gene TRBV5-1, with D unclear. CDR1 SGHRS and CDR2 YFSETQ come from the germline V gene. Trimming removed 4 bases at V and 10 bases at J, with 15 bases between. The CDR3 is made up of 13 amino acids. DNA of the CDR3: TGCGCCAGCAGCCCTCGATCCCTCGGAGAGCAGTTCTTC. Amino acid sequence: CASSPRSLGEQFF.

This chain links TRBV12-3 or TRBV12-4 with TRBJ2-3; 10 bases are shared with TRBD2. CDR3 length: 14 residues. V trimming: 5 bases; J trimming: 5 bases; junction bases outside the gene matches: 4. CDR3 in DNA: TGTGCCAGCAGTCCTGAGCGGGGGGGAGATACGCAGTATTTT. Translated, it gives CASSPERGGDTQYF.

By its share, this clone is medium-sized. The chain uses TRBV5-1 and TRBJ2-7, with D uncertain. The CDR3 has 14 residues. From germline, CDR1 is SGHRS and CDR2 YFSETQ. V was pared by 6 bases and J by 2 bases, with 15 bases between. In nucleotides, the CDR3 is TGCGCCAGCACCCTGACGTCTGGGACCTACGAGCAGTACTTC. Amino acids: CASTLTSGTYEQYF.

V is TRBV12-3 or TRBV12-4 and J is TRBJ2-5, with 14 bases lining up with TRBD2. The CDR3 sequence is 18 residues long. The junction had 14 bases not matched to a gene; V was cut back by 6 bases and J by 5 bases. In nucleotides, the CDR3 is TGTGCCAGCAGACCGGGACTAGCGGGAGACACCCAAGGGGAGACCCAGTACTTC. Residues: CASRPGLAGDTQGETQYF.

Turning to this clone: This CDR3 fails to terminate in the conserved phenylalanine or tryptophan, so it likely reflects a read error. The V call is TRBV6-5, the J call TRBJ2-3; TRBD2 might be the D (5 bases). The CDR3 has 15 residues. Germline loops: CDR1 MNHEY, CDR2 SVGAGI. The CDR3 bases are TGTCCCAGCATTGACTCGCGGGCCGGCACAGATACGCAGTATTTG. Translating gives CPSIDSRAGTDTQYL.

This clone came up a few times. This rearrangement joins TRBV12-3 or TRBV12-4 to TRBJ2-7, with 8 bases fitting TRBD1. This CDR3 contains 14 residues. The V gene end was trimmed by 6 bases and the J gene end by 2 bases; junction bases not matched to a gene: 6. CDR3: CASRGGQDPYEQYF. The CDR3 DNA reads TGTGCCAGCAGAGGGGGACAGGACCCCTACGAGCAGTACTTC.

This clone was detected only a few times. The V call is TRBV6-1, the J call TRBJ1-2; possibly TRBD1 for D (6 bases). CDR3 length: 14 amino acids. V lost 0 bases and J 2 bases, leaving 7 bases between the germline ends. Germline CDR1 MNHNS, CDR2 SASEGT. The chain's CDR3 is CASSEADRNYGYTF. CDR3 DNA sequence: TGTGCCAGCAGTGAAGCTGACAGGAACTATGGCTACACCTTC.

The J gene is TRBJ2-2, the V gene TRBV27; D may be TRBD1 (5 bases). The V end was cut by 4 bases, the J end by 6 bases, with 6 bases between. The CDR3 totals 12 residues. Germline values: CDR1 MNHEY, CDR2 SMNVEV (reference sequence). The CDR3 here is CASSWGSGELFF. In DNA form, the CDR3 reads TGTGCCAGCAGTTGGGGCTCCGGGGAGCTGTTTTTT.

The sample holds a few counts of this clone. The V and J genes are TRBV19 and TRBJ2-2, with TRBD1 matching over 10 bases. With 7 bases clipped from V and 5 bases from J, the junction kept 10 bases outside the gene matches. Germline V gene sequence: CDR1 LNHDA, CDR2 SQIVND (reference sequence). CDR3 size: 16 residues. The CDR3 is CASIPRQGASTGELFF. The CDR3 DNA reads TGTGCCAGTATCCCCAGACAGGGGGCTTCTACCGGGGAGCTGTTTTTT.

This chain uses TRBV7-8 with TRBJ1-6; D gene uncertain. Trimming removed 3 bases from V and 7 bases from J, with 10 bases in between. Germline-derived CDR1 and CDR2 are SGHVS and FQNEAQ. The CDR3 covers 14 residues. CDR3 region: CASSLVGQNSPLHF. CDR3 DNA: TGTGCCAGCAGCTTGGTCGGTCAAAATTCACCCCTCCACTTT.

By share, this clone ranks as medium-sized. The chain combines TRBV29-1 with TRBJ2-1; a possible D gene is TRBD1 (6 bases). The CDR3 is 13 amino acids. Germline CDR1 SQVTM, CDR2 ANQGSEA. V lost 2 bases and J 3 bases, leaving 8 bases between the germline ends. CDR3 protein: CSVERTDYNEQFF. The CDR3 DNA reads TGCAGCGTTGAACGGACAGACTACAATGAGCAGTTCTTC.

The V and J genes are TRBV11-2 and TRBJ2-6, with 14 bases that match TRBD2. CDR1 SGHAT and CDR2 FQNNGV come from the germline V gene. The CDR3 totals 19 residues. V lost 5 bases, J lost 2 bases, and 8 bases stayed unmatched. The CDR3 spells CASSGRLAGGYPGANVLTF. CDR3 sequence (DNA): TGTGCCAGCAGCGGGAGACTAGCGGGGGGGTACCCTGGGGCCAACGTCCTGACTTTC.

This chain connects TRBV5-1 to TRBJ2-3, with 10 bases aligning to TRBD2. The CDR3 has 17 amino acids. V lost 0 bases, J lost 1 base, and 5 bases stayed unmatched. Germline CDR1 and CDR2: SGHRS and YFSETQ. The CDR3 reads CASSLELAGTGTDTQYF. The CDR3 DNA reads as TGCGCCAGCAGCTTGGAACTAGCGGGAACAGGCACAGATACGCAGTATTTT.

This clone has a single count. V usage is TRBV6-2 or TRBV6-3 and J usage is TRBJ2-2, with D perhaps matching TRBD1 (6 bases). The CDR3 sequence is 19 residues long. Per the germline V gene, CDR1 is MNHEY and CDR2 is SVGEGT. V was pared by 7 bases and J by 5 bases, with 29 bases between. This CDR3 reads CASIGQPCTPPWGTGELFF. The DNA for the CDR3 is TGTGCCAGCATCGGACAGCCCTGCACTCCTCCTTGGGGAACCGGGGAGCTGTTTTTT.

V is TRBV18 and J is TRBJ2-1, with D perhaps TRBD1 (5 bases). V lost 6 bases and J 10 bases, leaving 16 bases between the germline ends. Germline V lookup: CDR1 KGHSH, CDR2 LQKENI. The CDR3 extends over 13 amino acids. As DNA, the CDR3 is TGTGCCAGCTCGCTAACACCACAGGAAGAGCAGTTCTTC. Its translation: CASSLTPQEEQFF.

The V and J genes are TRBV5-4 and TRBJ2-7; the match to TRBD2 covers 7 bases. The germline V gene has CDR1 SGHNT and CDR2 YYREEE (reference sequence). V dropped 4 bases and J dropped 5; count of bases not matched to a gene: 12. The CDR3 loop spans 15 amino acids. CDR3 sequence reads: CASSNPGEGNHEQYF. CDR3 coding DNA: TGTGCCAGCAGCAACCCTGGGGAGGGAAACCACGAGCAGTACTTC. Looking up the rest from reference TRBV5-4 and TRBJ2-7 gives the full variable domain: ETGVTQSPTHLIKTRGQQVTLRCSSQSGHNTVSWYQQALGQGPQFIFQYYREEENGRGNFPPRFSGLQFPNYSSELNVNALELDDSALYLCASSNPGEGNHEQYFGPGTRLTVT.

J is TRBJ1-6 and V is TRBV6-1; the D gene is possibly TRBD1 (6 bases). The V end was cut by 6 bases, the J end by 8 bases, with 20 bases between. The CDR3 loop spans 16 amino acids. Germline V gives CDR1 MNHNS, CDR2 SASEGT. The chain's CDR3 is CASRIRQAVADSPLHF. As DNA, the CDR3 is TGTGCCAGCAGAATAAGACAGGCCGTGGCGGATTCACCCCTCCACTTT.

This clone has more than one count but fewer than ten. The chain couples TRBV6-1 to TRBJ1-1; D possibly corresponds to TRBD1 (5 bases). V was cut by 4 bases and J by 6 bases, with 18 bases left in between. The CDR3 is 15 amino acids. Per germline, CDR1 MNHNS and CDR2 SASEGT. CDR3 sequence (DNA): TGTGCCAGCAGTGTAGGGGTTGGAGGGAGGCCTGAAGCTTTCTTT. This encodes CASSVGVGGRPEAFF.

This clone turned up a few times. A much larger clonotype is one base distant, so this may be a read error. The chain combines TRBV2 with TRBJ2-3; D possibly corresponds to TRBD2 (5 bases). The CDR3 runs 12 residues. Germline V gene data show CDR1 as SNHLY and CDR2 as FYNNEI. V shed 5 bases and J shed 4 bases, with 7 bases lying between them. The CDR3 reads CASSSGADTQYF. The DNA for the CDR3 is TGTGCCAGCAGTAGCGGCGCAGATACGCAGTATTTT.